This T cell receptor beta chain came from a study of CD8 T cells in Susac syndrome. On the study more broadly: Patients with Susac syndrome, at blood draw, were therapy-naive, on corticosteroids, or on intravenous immunoglobulin alone.

Trimming removed 3 bases at V and 1 base at J, with 12 bases between. CDR3 length equals 15 residues. Per the germline V gene, CDR1 is LGHNA and CDR2 is YNFKEQ. The RNA input was about 0.5 to 1 ug, and it was reverse transcribed with random hexamers. An immunoSEQ multiplex PCR amplified TCR beta CDR3 over 54 Vbeta and 13 Jbeta. TCRdb redid the calling of the immunoSEQ multiplex PCR reads with MiXCR, one entry per CDR3 protein. Counted here are about 240,000 distinct CDR3 sequences, less than 96% occurring once; the ten biggest clones make up under 0.12%. Sequencing targeted TCR beta in blood CD8+ and CD4+ T cells. Patients with Susac syndrome met diagnostic criteria that were recently defined for definite or probable disease.

The receptor was derived from a human donor with Susac syndrome. Sequenced input: CD4+ T cells from PBMCs. V is TRBV4-2 and J is TRBJ1-1, with D possibly TRBD1 on 6 matching bases. The CDR3 loop reads CASSQTWGRNTEAFF. Written as DNA, the CDR3 is TGTGCCAGCAGCCAGACTTGGGGGCGGAACACTGAAGCTTTCTTT.